The following is a T cell receptor beta chain sequence with its context. Libraries were prepared by immunoSEQ multiplex PCR; TCRdb keeps only in-frame clonotypes and omits some of them. The data show 65,000 to 80,000 clones, with 85% to 95% seen just once and 9.5% to 12% held by the top ten. The record originates from a study of OX40 agonist ivuxolimab in advanced cancers. The CDR3 extends over 13 amino acids. V lost 0 bases to trimming and J lost 6 bases, with 7 bases between them. The germline gives CDR1 MGHRA, CDR2 YSYEKL. The TCR originated in an adult with an advanced solid tumor such as melanoma, head and neck, liver or kidney cancer. This sequence joins TRBV4-1 and TRBJ2-3, with unresolved D. Sequences were derived from CD4+ or CD8+ T cells sorted from blood, sampled in a trial of the OX40 agonist ivuxolimab. The CDR3 reads CASSQEFIDTQYF. The CDR3 DNA follows: TGCGCCAGCAGCCAAGAATTCATTGATACGCAGTATTTT.